These 29 T cell receptor beta chains were sequenced from one sample in a study of T-cell reconstitution after alpha-beta-depleted transplantation in children. During its preparation, the TCRbeta library received unique molecular identifiers. One entry per CDR3 protein, called by TCRdb with MiXCR from the PCR reads. The sample gives around 680,000 distinct CDR3 sequences, roughly 15% of which show up once; 1.1% is in the top ten. The source was PBMCs from the stem cell graft donor, collected from the stem cell graft. The receptors derive from a human donor who donated a stem cell graft to a child with acute myeloid leukemia.

This clonotype was observed a handful of times. The rearrangement joins TRBV7-2 to TRBJ1-6, with D perhaps matching TRBD1 (5 bases). CDR1 is SGHTA, CDR2 FQGNSA, per germline. The CDR3 covers 15 residues. V lost 3 bases and J 7 bases, leaving 13 bases between the germline ends. The CDR3 region is CASSLAQPGNSPLHF. The CDR3, as DNA: TGTGCCAGCAGCTTGGCGCAACCAGGGAATTCACCCCTCCACTTT.

This clonotype appeared a single time. The chain links TRBV27 to TRBJ1-5, with D possibly TRBD1 on 5 matching bases. V dropped 6 bases and J dropped 7 bases, with 19 bases sitting between them. The V gene's germline CDR1 is MNHEY and CDR2 SMNVEV (reference sequence). The CDR3 has 15 residues. CDR3 sequence: CASSPGTGFGQPQHF. CDR3 DNA sequence: TGTGCCAGCAGCCCCGGGACGGGCTTCGGGCAGCCCCAGCATTTT.

This chain joins TRBV7-9 and TRBJ1-6; no clear D gene. The CDR3 totals 17 residues. V was clipped by 3 bases and J by 3 bases, with 15 bases between them. The germline V gene has CDR1 SEHNR and CDR2 FQNEAQ (reference sequence). The CDR3 sequence: CASSFLTADGYNSPLHF. Here the CDR3 DNA reads TGTGCCAGCAGCTTCCTGACGGCGGACGGCTATAATTCACCCCTCCACTTT.

This chain uses TRBV18 with TRBJ2-2, with unresolved D. Germline assignment: CDR1 KGHSH and CDR2 LQKENI. V lost 2 bases and J lost 7, with 8 bases in between. The CDR3 spans 13 residues. The CDR3 sequence is CASSPFSDGELFF. DNA of the CDR3: TGTGCCAGCTCACCATTCAGCGACGGGGAGCTGTTTTTT. Filled out from reference TRBV18 and TRBJ2-2, the complete variable domain reads NAGVMQNPRHLVRRRGQEARLRCSPMKGHSHVYWYRQLPEEGLKFMVYLQKENIIDESGMPKERFSAEFPKEGPSILRIQQVVRGDSAAYFCASSPFSDGELFFGEGSRLTVL.

The sample holds many counts of this clonotype. This chain joins TRBV7-2 and TRBJ2-7; 12 bases fit TRBD2. This CDR3 is built from 14 residues. Germline V gene lookup returns CDR1 SGHTA and CDR2 FQGNSA. Germline trimming cut 5 bases from V and 3 bases from J; bases unmatched to any gene: 2. The CDR3 is CASSQLAGGYEQYV. CDR3 in DNA: TGTGCCAGCAGCCAACTAGCGGGGGGCTACGAGCAGTACGTC.

This clonotype was counted many times. The chain carries TRBV20-1 and TRBJ1-2; D is uncertain. The V gene's germline CDR1 is DFQATT and CDR2 SNEGSKA (reference sequence). V was pared by 0 bases and J by 2 bases, with 10 bases between. The CDR3 spans 14 residues. This chain's CDR3 is CSARDRRINYGYTF. CDR3 bases: TGCAGTGCTAGAGACAGGAGGATCAACTATGGCTACACCTTC.

At least ten counts were recorded for this clonotype. The chain couples TRBV6-1 to TRBJ1-1; D is perhaps TRBD1 (6 bases). Germline V gives CDR1 MNHNS, CDR2 SASEGT. The CDR3 covers 14 residues. The ends were cut back, 8 bases at V and 3 bases at J, with 16 bases in the middle. The CDR3 DNA is TGTGCCAGCGGCACAGGGCTAGAGGACACTGAAGCTTTCTTT. Translation gives CASGTGLEDTEAFF.

This clonotype was observed a few times. This chain joins TRBV29-1 and TRBJ2-3; 12 bases map to TRBD2. The CDR3 covers 18 residues. The trim removed 4 bases at V and 7 bases at J, leaving 18 bases unmatched. Per the germline V gene, CDR1 is SQVTM and CDR2 is ANQGSEA. CDR3 DNA: TGCAGCGTTGCTGGACTCTCGGGACTAGCGGGTATAGGGAATACGCAGTATTTT. It specifies CSVAGLSGLAGIGNTQYF.

This chain links TRBV7-9 with TRBJ2-7; no reliable D call. The CDR3 is 12 amino acids. Per the germline V gene, CDR1 is SEHNR and CDR2 is FQNEAQ (reference sequence). V was clipped by 5 bases and J by 6 bases, with 11 bases between them. CDR3 DNA: TGTGCCAGCAGCCCCGGGCGGTCCGAGCAGTACGTC. It encodes CASSPGRSEQYV.

Ten or more counts support this clonotype. The chain joins TRBV12-3 or TRBV12-4 to TRBJ1-2; D remains unclear. The V gene lost 5 bases and the J gene lost 6 bases, with 13 bases spanning the gap. The CDR3 contains 13 residues. CDR3 loop: CASSLRTADGYTF. DNA of the CDR3: TGTGCCAGCAGTCTACGGACGGCAGATGGCTACACCTTC.

This clonotype was seen at least ten times. The chain employs TRBV20-1 and TRBJ2-2; TRBD2 matches 13 bases. Germline values: CDR1 DFQATT, CDR2 SNEGSKA (reference sequence). The V segment lost 5 bases and the J segment 2 bases; nucleotides outside the gene matches: 8. The CDR3 covers 17 residues. The CDR3: CSAQGLAGDLNTGELFF. The CDR3 nucleotides are TGCAGTGCTCAAGGACTAGCGGGGGACCTCAACACCGGGGAGCTGTTTTTT.

This clonotype was detected many times. This chain links TRBV20-1 with TRBJ1-3; D not certain. Germline values: CDR1 DFQATT, CDR2 SNEGSKA (reference sequence). V lost 6 bases and J lost 1, with 4 bases in between. The CDR3 runs 11 residues. The chain's CDR3 is CSAASGNTIYF. CDR3 DNA sequence: TGCAGTGCCGCGTCTGGAAACACCATATATTTT.

A remark on this clonotype: At one of its ends the junction is not consistent with the germline gene, which may arise from a read error. This chain links TRBV20-1 with TRBJ2-1; 11 positions match TRBD2. The CDR3 consists of 14 residues. The germline V gene encodes CDR1 DFQATT and CDR2 SNEGSKA (reference sequence). The CDR3 coding sequence is TGCAGTGCTAGTAGCGGGGGGGCCTACAATGACCAGTTCTTC. Protein: CSASSGGAYNDQFF.

At least ten counts were recorded for this clonotype. J is TRBJ1-1 and V is TRBV29-1, with D possibly TRBD1 on 5 matching bases. CDR3 length equals 14 residues. Trimming left V 5 bases short and J 6 bases short, with 19 bases between. In germline, CDR1 is SQVTM, CDR2 ANQGSEA. The CDR3 sequence is CSVPDRPLNAEAFF. CDR3 nucleotide sequence: TGCAGCGTTCCAGACAGACCACTCAACGCTGAAGCTTTCTTT.

This chain links TRBV21-1 with TRBJ2-7; the tabulated D call, TRBD1, remains unverified against the DNA. TRBV21-1 is annotated as a pseudogene. CDR3 length: 14 residues. CDR3 nucleotides: TGTGCCAGCAGCGCCCGGGACGGTCACTACGAGCAGTACTTC. It specifies CASSARDGHYEQYF.

A few counts support this clonotype. This chain uses TRBV11-2 with TRBJ2-7, with 10 bases fitting TRBD1. The V and J ends lost 5 bases and 2 bases, in that order; junction bases with no gene match: 3. Germline lookup yields CDR1 SGHAT and CDR2 FQNNGV. There are 14 residues in the CDR3. CDR3 sequence (DNA): TGTGCCAGCAGCCCCGGGACAGGGGCCTACGAGCAGTACGTC. Translating it yields CASSPGTGAYEQYV.

This clonotype was detected only a few times. The rearrangement uses TRBV20-1 and TRBJ2-3; D is undetermined. V lost 5 bases and J 2 bases, leaving 11 bases between the germline ends. The CDR3 has 13 residues. In germline, CDR1 is DFQATT, CDR2 SNEGSKA (reference sequence). This CDR3 is CSAGGVTTDTQYF. The CDR3 nucleotides are TGCAGTGCTGGTGGCGTAACCACAGATACGCAGTATTTT.

This clonotype was counted ten times or more. The J gene is TRBJ2-1, the V gene TRBV20-1; TRBD2 is a possible D gene (5 bases). Germline values: CDR1 DFQATT, CDR2 SNEGSKA (reference sequence). The CDR3 contains 15 residues. V was pared by 4 bases and J by 1 base, with 14 bases between. CDR3 protein: CSATPVERSYNEQFF. CDR3 sequence (DNA): TGCAGTGCTACACCGGTGGAGCGGTCCTACAATGAGCAGTTCTTC.

The gene calls are TRBV5-1 and TRBJ1-6; TRBD1 aligns across 9 bases. Unmatched junction bases numbered 7, after V lost 4 bases and J lost 8 bases. Germline V gene data show CDR1 as SGHRS and CDR2 as YFSETQ. The CDR3 has 15 amino acids. Here the CDR3 DNA reads TGCGCCAGCAGCCTTCCGGGACAGGGACATTCACCCCTCCACTTT. Protein sequence: CASSLPGQGHSPLHF. The full variable domain, rest sourced from reference TRBV5-1 and TRBJ1-6, is KAGVTQTPRYLIKTRGQQVTLSCSPISGHRSVSWYQQTPGQGLQFLFEYFSETQRNKGNFPGRFSGRQFSNSRSEMNVSTLELGDSALYLCASSLPGQGHSPLHFGNGTRLTVT.

The sample holds many counts of this clonotype. J is TRBJ2-7 and V is TRBV15; 11 nucleotides line up with TRBD2. The germline V gene encodes CDR1 LNHNV and CDR2 YYDKDF (reference sequence). There are 16 residues in the CDR3. Trimming cost V 3 bases and J 6 bases; bases outside gene matches: 10. CDR3 loop: CATSRPLLAGDLEQYF. The CDR3 DNA reads as TGTGCCACCAGCAGGCCCCTACTAGCGGGGGACCTCGAGCAGTACTTC.

J is TRBJ1-2 and V is TRBV20-1; unclear D gene. The length of the CDR3 is 11 residues. Per germline, CDR1 DFQATT and CDR2 SNEGSKA (reference sequence). Trimming left V 4 bases short and J 0 bases short, with 3 bases between. The CDR3 protein is CSAKANYGYTF. In nucleotides, the CDR3 is TGCAGTGCTAAAGCTAACTATGGCTACACCTTC.

For this clonotype: The junction does not match germline at one end; this may be a read error. The chain joins TRBV20-1 to TRBJ2-7; possibly TRBD1 or TRBD2 for D (5 bases each). Per germline, CDR1 DFQATT and CDR2 SNEGSKA (reference sequence). This CDR3 contains 17 residues. The CDR3 protein is CCASPGPFRSSSYEQYF. The CDR3 nucleotides read TGCTGTGCTAGCCCGGGACCCTTTCGATCGAGCTCCTACGAGCAGTACTTC.

V usage is TRBV7-9 and J usage is TRBJ2-1; no clear D. The V gene lost 5 bases and the J gene lost 5 bases, with 19 bases spanning the gap. Germline CDR1 and CDR2: SEHNR and FQNEAQ (reference sequence). The CDR3 covers 16 residues. CDR3 nucleotides: TGTGCCAGCAGCCTAGGCGACTTCCGTCCCGACAATGAGCAGTTCTTC. Translating gives CASSLGDFRPDNEQFF. Full variable domain (outside the CDR3, taken from reference TRBV7-9 and TRBJ2-1): DTGVSQNPRHKITKRGQNVTFRCDPISEHNRLYWYRQTLGQGPEFLTYFQNEAQLEKSRLLSDRFSAERPKGSFSTLEIQRTEQGDSAMYLCASSLGDFRPDNEQFFGPGTRLTVL.

For this clonotype: This clone may be a read error of a much larger clone one base away. This chain links TRBV20-1 with TRBJ1-4, with TRBD1 as a possible D gene (5 bases). Germline V lookup: CDR1 DFQATT, CDR2 SNEGSKA (reference sequence). The CDR3 has 14 residues. The CDR3 region has the DNA TGCAGTGCTAGTCGGCAGGGAGCTAATGATAAACTGTTTTTT. It yields the protein CSASRQGANDKLFF.

This clonotype was observed at least ten times. The chain is built from TRBV29-1 and TRBJ2-1, with 15 bases identical to TRBD2. The germline V gene encodes CDR1 SQVTM and CDR2 ANQGSEA. The CDR3 has 15 amino acids. The trim removed 3 bases at V and 7 bases at J, leaving 4 bases unmatched. The CDR3: CSVDGTSGGRNEQFF. The CDR3 region has the DNA TGCAGCGTTGATGGGACTAGCGGGGGGAGGAATGAGCAGTTCTTC.

The J gene is TRBJ1-3, the V gene TRBV5-1; D possibly corresponds to TRBD1 (5 bases). Trimming removed 3 bases at V and 0 bases at J, with 7 bases between. The CDR3 sequence is 14 residues long. Germline lookup yields CDR1 SGHRS and CDR2 YFSETQ. This CDR3 reads CASSSDSSGNTIYF. The CDR3 nucleotides read TGCGCCAGCAGCTCCGACAGCTCTGGAAACACCATATATTTT.

This clonotype was seen many times. V gene TRBV20-1 combines with J gene TRBJ2-3, with D possibly TRBD2 on 7 matching bases. V shed 6 bases and J shed 1 base, with 17 bases lying between them. Germline V gene sequence: CDR1 DFQATT, CDR2 SNEGSKA (reference sequence). There are 15 residues in the CDR3. CDR3 sequence reads: CSASQQGGGTDTQYF. CDR3 sequence (DNA): TGCAGTGCCTCCCAGCAAGGGGGGGGCACAGATACGCAGTATTTT.

This clonotype appeared a few times. The rearrangement uses TRBV7-2 and TRBJ2-2; either TRBD1 or TRBD2 may supply D (6 bases each). The length of the CDR3 is 14 residues. Germline lookup yields CDR1 SGHTA and CDR2 FQGNSA. The germline V and J ends were trimmed by 4 bases and 4 bases, with 10 bases remaining between them. CDR3 nucleotides: TGTGCCAGCAGCTGGGGGCGGGGCACCGGGGAGCTGTTTTTT. It codes for CASSWGRGTGELFF.

In its sample, this clonotype was seen many times. The CDR3 bases are TGCAGTGCTATAGTATTAGGAATAGAGACCCAGTACTTC. Translating it yields CSAIVLGIETQYF. The chain joins TRBV20-1 to TRBJ2-5, with unresolved D. Germline V gene data show CDR1 as DFQATT and CDR2 as SNEGSKA (reference sequence). The CDR3 has 13 residues. V was pared by 4 bases and J by 4 bases, with 13 bases between.